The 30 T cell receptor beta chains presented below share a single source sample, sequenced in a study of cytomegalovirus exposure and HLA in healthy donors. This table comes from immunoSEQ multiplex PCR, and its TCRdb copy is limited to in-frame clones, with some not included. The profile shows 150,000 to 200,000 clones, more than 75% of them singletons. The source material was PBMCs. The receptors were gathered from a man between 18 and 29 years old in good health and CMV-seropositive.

The CDR3 protein is CASSSPPGNGANVLTF. CDR3 DNA sequence: TGTGCCAGCAGTTCGCCACCAGGGAATGGGGCCAACGTCCTGACTTTC. The gene calls are TRBV28 and TRBJ2-6, with D possibly being TRBD1 (5 bases). The germline CDR1 and CDR2 sequences are MDHEN and SYDVKM. The CDR3 has 16 residues. Trimming took 4 bases from V and 3 from J, leaving 13 bases between them. The complete variable domain, with remaining parts taken from reference TRBV28 and TRBJ2-6, reads DVKVTQSSRYLVKRTGEKVFLECVQDMDHENMFWYRQDPGLGLRLIYFSYDVKMKEKGDIPEGYSVSREKKERFSLILESASTNQTSMYLCASSSPPGNGANVLTFGAGSRLTVL.

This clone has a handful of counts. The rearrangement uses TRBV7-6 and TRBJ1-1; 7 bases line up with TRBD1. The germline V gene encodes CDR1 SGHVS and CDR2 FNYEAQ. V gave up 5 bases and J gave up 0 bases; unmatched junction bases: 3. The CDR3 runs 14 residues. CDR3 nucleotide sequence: TGTGCCAGCAGCCCGGGACAGATGAACACTGAAGCTTTCTTT. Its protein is CASSPGQMNTEAFF.

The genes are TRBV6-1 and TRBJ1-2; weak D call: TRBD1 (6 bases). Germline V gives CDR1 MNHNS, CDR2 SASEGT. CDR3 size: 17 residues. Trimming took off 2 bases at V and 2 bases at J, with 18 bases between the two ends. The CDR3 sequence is CASSEMFGGATNYGYTF. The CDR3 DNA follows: TGTGCCAGCAGTGAAATGTTTGGGGGCGCGACAAACTATGGCTACACCTTC.

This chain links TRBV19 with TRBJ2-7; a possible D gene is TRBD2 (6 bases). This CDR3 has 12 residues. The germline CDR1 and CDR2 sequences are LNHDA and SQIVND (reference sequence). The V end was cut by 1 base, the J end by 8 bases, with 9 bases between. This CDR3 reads CASSIAGGQQYF. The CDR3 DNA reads TGTGCCAGTAGTATAGCCGGGGGTCAGCAGTACTTC.

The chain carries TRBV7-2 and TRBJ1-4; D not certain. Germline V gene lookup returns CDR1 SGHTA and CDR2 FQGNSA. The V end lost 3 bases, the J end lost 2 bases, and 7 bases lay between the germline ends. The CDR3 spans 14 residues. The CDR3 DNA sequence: TGTGCCAGCAGCTTCTCGCGCACTAATGAAAAACTGTTTTTT. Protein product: CASSFSRTNEKLFF. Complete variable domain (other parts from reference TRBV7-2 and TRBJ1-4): GAGVSQSPSNKVTEKGKDVELRCDPISGHTALYWYRQSLGQGLEFLIYFQGNSAPDKSGLPSDRFSAERTGGSVSTLTIQRTQQEDSAVYLCASSFSRTNEKLFFGSGTQLSVL.

DNA of the CDR3: TGTGCCAGCAGCGTAGTCGAAGGCGGGCCCCAGCATTTT. Protein: CASSVVEGGPQHF. V is TRBV9 and J is TRBJ1-5, with D unresolved. The CDR3 runs 13 residues. Germline V CDR1 and CDR2: SGDLS, YYNGEE. V lost 0 bases and J lost 9, with 10 bases in between.

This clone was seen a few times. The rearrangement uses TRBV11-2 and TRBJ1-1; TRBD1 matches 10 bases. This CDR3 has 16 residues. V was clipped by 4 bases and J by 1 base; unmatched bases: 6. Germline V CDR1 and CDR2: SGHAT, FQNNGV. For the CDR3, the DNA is TGTGCCAGCAGCTCACAACGGGACAGGGGGAACACTGAAGCTTTCTTT. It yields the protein CASSSQRDRGNTEAFF.

The CDR3 coding sequence is TGTGCCAGCAGCTCCCGGGGGGGGTTGGAGCAGCCCCAGCATTTT. Translation gives CASSSRGGLEQPQHF. J is TRBJ1-5 and V is TRBV7-2, with D possibly being TRBD1 (5 bases). The V gene lost 4 bases and the J gene lost 7 bases, with 17 bases spanning the gap. CDR1 and CDR2 from the germline V gene are SGHTA and FQGNSA. This CDR3 contains 15 residues.

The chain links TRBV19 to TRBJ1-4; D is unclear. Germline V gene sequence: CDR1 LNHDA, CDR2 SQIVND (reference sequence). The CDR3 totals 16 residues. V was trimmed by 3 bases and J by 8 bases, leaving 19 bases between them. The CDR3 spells CASSMVPGAGKEKLFF. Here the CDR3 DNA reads TGTGCCAGTAGTATGGTCCCTGGTGCGGGGAAGGAAAAACTGTTTTTT.

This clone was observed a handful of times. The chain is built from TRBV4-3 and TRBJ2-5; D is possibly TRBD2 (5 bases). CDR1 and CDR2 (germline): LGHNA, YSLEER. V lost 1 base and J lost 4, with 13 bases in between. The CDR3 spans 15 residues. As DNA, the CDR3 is TGCGCCAGCAGCCAAGCCACGGGAAGGGTAGAGACCCAGTACTTC. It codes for CASSQATGRVETQYF.

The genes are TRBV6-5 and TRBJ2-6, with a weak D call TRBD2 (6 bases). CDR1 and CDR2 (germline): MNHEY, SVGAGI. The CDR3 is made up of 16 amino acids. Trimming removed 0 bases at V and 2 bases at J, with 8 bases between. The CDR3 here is CASSYSRGTGANVLTF. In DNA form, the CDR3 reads TGTGCCAGCAGTTACTCCCGGGGGACTGGGGCCAACGTCCTGACTTTC.

The DNA for the CDR3 is TGTGCCAGCATCATGGCTAGCGTGAACACCGGGGAGCTGTTTTTT. Translating it yields CASIMASVNTGELFF. The chain carries TRBV13 and TRBJ2-2, with a possible D match to TRBD2 (6 bases). The CDR3 contains 15 residues. V was cut by 7 bases and J by 1 base, with 13 bases left in between. Per the germline V gene, CDR1 is PRHDT and CDR2 is FYEKMQ (reference sequence). Drawing the rest from reference TRBV13 and TRBJ2-2, the complete variable domain is AAGVIQSPRHLIKEKRETATLKCYPIPRHDTVYWYQQGPGQDPQFLISFYEKMQSDKGSIPDRFSAQQFSDYHSELNMSSLELGDSALYFCASIMASVNTGELFFGEGSRLTVL.

The chain's CDR3 is CASSSGTGATYEQYF. The CDR3 DNA reads as TGTGCCAGCAGCTCCGGGACAGGTGCGACCTACGAGCAGTACTTC. The chain carries TRBV27 and TRBJ2-7, with 8 bases aligning to TRBD1. The CDR3 length is 15 residues. Germline loops: CDR1 MNHEY, CDR2 SMNVEV (reference sequence). With 6 bases clipped from V and 2 bases from J, the junction kept 9 bases outside the gene matches.

The CDR3 loop is CASSPSGDEQYF. The CDR3 DNA reads as TGCGCCAGCAGCCCCTCCGGGGACGAGCAGTACTTC. The chain recombines TRBV5-1 with TRBJ2-7, with D perhaps matching TRBD2 (5 bases). The CDR3 sequence is 12 residues long. Germline loops: CDR1 SGHRS, CDR2 YFSETQ. The ends were cut back, 4 bases at V and 5 bases at J, with 10 bases in the middle.

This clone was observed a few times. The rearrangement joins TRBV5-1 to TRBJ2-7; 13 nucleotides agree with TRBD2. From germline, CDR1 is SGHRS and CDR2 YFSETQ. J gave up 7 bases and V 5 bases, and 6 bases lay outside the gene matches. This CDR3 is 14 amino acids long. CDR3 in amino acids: CASSWTSGSLEQYF. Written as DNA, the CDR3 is TGCGCCAGCAGTTGGACTAGCGGGAGCCTTGAGCAGTACTTC.

The CDR3 protein is CASSPRTGGKGEQYF. In nucleotides, the CDR3 is TGTGCCAGCAGCCCGAGGACAGGGGGAAAGGGCGAGCAGTACTTC. This chain uses TRBV7-2 with TRBJ2-7; 10 bases map to TRBD1. The CDR3 is 15 residues long. J lost 6 bases, V lost 5 bases, and 10 bases had no gene match. The germline gives CDR1 SGHTA, CDR2 FQGNSA.

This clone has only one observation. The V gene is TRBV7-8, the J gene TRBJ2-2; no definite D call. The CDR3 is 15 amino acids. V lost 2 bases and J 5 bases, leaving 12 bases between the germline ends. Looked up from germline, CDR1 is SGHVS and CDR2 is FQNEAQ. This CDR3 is CASSLSETSTGELFF. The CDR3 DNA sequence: TGTGCCAGCAGCTTATCCGAGACATCAACCGGGGAGCTGTTTTTT.

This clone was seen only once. This chain's CDR3 is CASSPMSEQYF. In DNA form, the CDR3 reads TGTGCCAGCAGCCCCATGTCCGAGCAGTACTTC. This chain joins TRBV7-2 and TRBJ2-7; D gene uncertain. The V gene's germline CDR1 is SGHTA and CDR2 FQGNSA. V lost 5 bases to trimming and J lost 6 bases, with 8 bases between them. CDR3 length: 11 amino acids. The entire variable domain, with the rest obtained from reference TRBV7-2 and TRBJ2-7, is as follows: GAGVSQSPSNKVTEKGKDVELRCDPISGHTALYWYRQSLGQGLEFLIYFQGNSAPDKSGLPSDRFSAERTGGSVSTLTIQRTQQEDSAVYLCASSPMSEQYFGPGTRLTVT.

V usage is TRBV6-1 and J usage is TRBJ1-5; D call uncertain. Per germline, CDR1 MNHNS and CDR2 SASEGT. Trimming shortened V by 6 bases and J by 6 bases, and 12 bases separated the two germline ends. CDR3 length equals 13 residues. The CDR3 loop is CASRSNWAQPQHF. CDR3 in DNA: TGTGCCAGCAGGTCCAATTGGGCTCAGCCCCAGCATTTT.

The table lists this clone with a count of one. This CDR3 reads CASSPSRASYEQYF. DNA for the CDR3: TGCGCCAGCAGCCCCTCGAGAGCATCCTACGAGCAGTACTTC. This rearrangement joins TRBV4-3 to TRBJ2-7; unclear D gene. This CDR3 contains 14 residues. Per the germline V gene, CDR1 is LGHNA and CDR2 is YSLEER. Trimming left V 4 bases short and J 1 base short, with 11 bases between.

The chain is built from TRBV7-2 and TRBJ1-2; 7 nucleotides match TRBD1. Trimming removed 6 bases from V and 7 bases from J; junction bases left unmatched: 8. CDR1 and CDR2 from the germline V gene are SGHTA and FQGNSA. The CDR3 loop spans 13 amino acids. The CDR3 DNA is TGTGCCAGCAGACCCACCGGGACAGCTGGCTACACCTTC. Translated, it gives CASRPTGTAGYTF. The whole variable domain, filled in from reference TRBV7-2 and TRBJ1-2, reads GAGVSQSPSNKVTEKGKDVELRCDPISGHTALYWYRQSLGQGLEFLIYFQGNSAPDKSGLPSDRFSAERTGGSVSTLTIQRTQQEDSAVYLCASRPTGTAGYTFGSGTRLTVV.

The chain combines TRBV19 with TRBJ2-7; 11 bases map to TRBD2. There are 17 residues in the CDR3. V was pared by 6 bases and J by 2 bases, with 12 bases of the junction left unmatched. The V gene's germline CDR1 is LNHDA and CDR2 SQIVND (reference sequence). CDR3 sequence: CASRGLALAGGTYEQYF. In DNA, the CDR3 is TGTGCCAGTAGAGGTCTTGCCCTAGCGGGAGGCACCTACGAGCAGTACTTC.

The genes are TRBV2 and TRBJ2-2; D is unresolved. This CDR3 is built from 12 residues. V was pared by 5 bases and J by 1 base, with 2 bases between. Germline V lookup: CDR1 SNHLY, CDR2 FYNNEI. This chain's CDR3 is CASSRNTGELFF. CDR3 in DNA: TGTGCCAGCAGTCGGAACACCGGGGAGCTGTTTTTT.

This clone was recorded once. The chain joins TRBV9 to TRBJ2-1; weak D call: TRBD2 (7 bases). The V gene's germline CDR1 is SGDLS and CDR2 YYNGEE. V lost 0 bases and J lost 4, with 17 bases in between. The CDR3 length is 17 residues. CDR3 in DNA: TGTGCCAGCAGCGTAGCGGGGGGCCTAGCCGCATACAATGAGCAGTTCTTC. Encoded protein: CASSVAGGLAAYNEQFF. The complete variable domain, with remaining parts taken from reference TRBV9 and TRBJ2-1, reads DSGVTQTPKHLITATGQRVTLRCSPRSGDLSVYWYQQSLDQGLQFLIQYYNGEERAKGNILERFSAQQFPDLHSELNLSSLELGDSALYFCASSVAGGLAAYNEQFFGPGTRLTVL.

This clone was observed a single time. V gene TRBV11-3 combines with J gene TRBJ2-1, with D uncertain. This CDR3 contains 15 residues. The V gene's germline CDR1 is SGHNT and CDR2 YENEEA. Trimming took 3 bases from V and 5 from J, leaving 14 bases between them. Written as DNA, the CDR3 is TGTGCCAGCAGCTTCGGCGGCCTATGGGACAATGAGCAGTTCTTC. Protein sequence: CASSFGGLWDNEQFF.

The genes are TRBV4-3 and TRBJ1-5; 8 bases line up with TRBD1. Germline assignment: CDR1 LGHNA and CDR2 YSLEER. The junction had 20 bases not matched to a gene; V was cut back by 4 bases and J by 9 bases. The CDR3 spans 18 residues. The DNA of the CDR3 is TGCGCCAGCAGCCTCCGACGATCGGGGACAGGCGCAAACGGGCCCCAGCATTTT. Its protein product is CASSLRRSGTGANGPQHF.

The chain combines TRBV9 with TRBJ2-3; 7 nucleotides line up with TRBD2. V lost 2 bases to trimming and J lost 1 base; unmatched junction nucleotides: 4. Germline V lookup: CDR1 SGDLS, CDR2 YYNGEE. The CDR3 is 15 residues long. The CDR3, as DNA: TGTGCCAGCAGCGTTGGTGGGAGGGGCACAGATACGCAGTATTTT. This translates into CASSVGGRGTDTQYF.

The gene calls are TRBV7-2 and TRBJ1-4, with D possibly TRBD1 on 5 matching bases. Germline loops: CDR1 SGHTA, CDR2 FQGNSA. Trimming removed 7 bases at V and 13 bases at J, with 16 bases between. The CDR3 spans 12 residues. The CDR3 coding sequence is TGTGCCAGCACCCCCCAGGGTGGTAGACTGTTTTTT. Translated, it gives CASTPQGGRLFF. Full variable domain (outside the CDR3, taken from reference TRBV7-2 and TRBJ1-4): GAGVSQSPSNKVTEKGKDVELRCDPISGHTALYWYRQSLGQGLEFLIYFQGNSAPDKSGLPSDRFSAERTGGSVSTLTIQRTQQEDSAVYLCASTPQGGRLFFGSGTQLSVL.

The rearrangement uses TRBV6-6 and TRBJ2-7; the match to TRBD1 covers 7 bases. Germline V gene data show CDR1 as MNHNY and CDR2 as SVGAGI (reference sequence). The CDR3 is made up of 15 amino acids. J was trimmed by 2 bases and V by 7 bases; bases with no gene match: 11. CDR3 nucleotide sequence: TGTGCCAGCACCCCAGAACGAGGGGGCCCCTACGAGCAGTACTTC. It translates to CASTPERGGPYEQYF.

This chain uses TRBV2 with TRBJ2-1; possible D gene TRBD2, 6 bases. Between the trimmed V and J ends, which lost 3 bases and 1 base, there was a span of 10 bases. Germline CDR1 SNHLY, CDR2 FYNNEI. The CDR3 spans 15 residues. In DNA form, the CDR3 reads TGTGCCAGCAGTGACCATAGCGGTTCCTACAATGAGCAGTTCTTC. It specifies CASSDHSGSYNEQFF.